The 10 T cell receptor beta chains below were found in one sample sequenced in a study of beta chain features in type 1 diabetes. The isolated RNA, all of it, was reverse transcribed, so expressed TCRB transcripts were what got sequenced. Data came from immunoSEQ multiplex PCR; TCRdb stores just in-frame clones and leaves some out. Found here are 810,000 or so clones, roughly a sixth of them singletons; the top ten hold roughly 0.025%. The sequenced sample consisted of naive CD4+ T cells from blood. These receptors were collected from a woman aged 18-29 years in good health.

The chain joins TRBV4-2 to TRBJ2-7, with 10 bases matching TRBD1. J lost 4 bases, V lost 3 bases, and 9 bases had no gene match. Germline V gene sequence: CDR1 LGHNA, CDR2 YNFKEQ. The CDR3 consists of 16 residues. CDR3 region: CASSQTPGQGTYEQYF. CDR3 in DNA: TGTGCCAGCAGCCAGACTCCGGGACAGGGGACTTACGAGCAGTACTTC.

This clone showed up just a few times. The V and J genes are TRBV10-2 and TRBJ2-2; 7 nucleotides line up with TRBD1. Trimming cost V 1 base and J 9 bases; bases outside gene matches: 14. Germline CDR1 reads WSHSY; CDR2 reads SAAADI. This CDR3 spans 17 amino acids. The CDR3 nucleotides read TGCGCCAGCAGTGAGTTTCAGACAGGGCTTATATCCAGGGAGCTGTTTTTT. Protein sequence: CASSEFQTGLISRELFF.

This clone was observed a few times. The genes are TRBV15 and TRBJ2-1; TRBD2 might be the D (6 bases). Trimming pared 4 bases from V and 9 bases from J, leaving 16 bases between. This CDR3 contains 14 residues. From germline, CDR1 is LNHNV and CDR2 YYDKDF (reference sequence). CDR3 DNA sequence: TGTGCCACCAGCACCTGGGGCGCCGGGGGTGAGCAGTTCTTC. Amino acids: CATSTWGAGGEQFF. The full variable domain, completed using reference TRBV15 and TRBJ2-1, is DAMVIQNPRYQVTQFGKPVTLSCSQTLNHNVMYWYQQKSSQAPKLLFHYYDKDFNNEADTPDNFQSRRPNTSFCFLDIRSPGLGDTAMYLCATSTWGAGGEQFFGPGTRLTVL.

This clone has more than one count but fewer than ten. V and J are TRBV14 and TRBJ2-1, with TRBD1 identical over 9 bases. Germline V CDR1 and CDR2: SGHDN, FVKESK. V was pared by 2 bases and J by 11 bases, with 7 bases of the junction left unmatched. The CDR3 contains 14 residues. CDR3 coding DNA: TGTGCCAGCAGCCAATCGACAGGGGGGTCGCAGCAGTTCTTC. This codes for CASSQSTGGSQQFF. The whole variable domain, remainder taken from reference TRBV14 and TRBJ2-1, is EAGVTQFPSHSVIEKGQTVTLRCDPISGHDNLYWYRRVMGKEIKFLLHFVKESKQDESGMPNNRFLAERTGGTYSTLKVQPAELEDSGVYFCASSQSTGGSQQFFGPGTRLTVL.

This chain joins TRBV7-2 and TRBJ2-5, with 8 positions matching TRBD1. CDR3 size: 14 residues. V was clipped by 8 bases and J by 2 bases; unmatched bases: 7. Germline V gene lookup returns CDR1 SGHTA and CDR2 FQGNSA. The CDR3 nucleotides read TGTGCCAGCCACCGGACAGGGACTCAAGAGACCCAGTACTTC. Its translation: CASHRTGTQETQYF. The complete variable domain, with remaining parts taken from reference TRBV7-2 and TRBJ2-5, reads GAGVSQSPSNKVTEKGKDVELRCDPISGHTALYWYRQSLGQGLEFLIYFQGNSAPDKSGLPSDRFSAERTGGSVSTLTIQRTQQEDSAVYLCASHRTGTQETQYFGPGTRLLVL.

The chain uses TRBV5-1 and TRBJ2-1; 9 bases map to TRBD2. The CDR3 runs 14 residues. CDR1 and CDR2 from the germline V gene are SGHRS and YFSETQ. The V gene end was trimmed by 3 bases and the J gene end by 8 bases; junction bases not matched to a gene: 6. The CDR3 reads CASSWGTSRDEQFF. For the CDR3, the DNA is TGCGCCAGCAGCTGGGGGACTAGCCGCGATGAGCAGTTCTTC.

This chain connects TRBV2 to TRBJ2-1; D is undetermined. Per germline, CDR1 SNHLY and CDR2 FYNNEI. The CDR3 is 11 amino acids. V lost 6 bases and J lost 7, with 7 bases in between. CDR3 coding DNA: TGTGCCAGCAGCTTAATGAATGAGCAGTTCTTC. As protein: CASSLMNEQFF.

The sample holds a few counts of this clone. The V call is TRBV7-2, the J call TRBJ2-1; perhaps TRBD2 as D (6 bases). V was cut by 5 bases and J by 0 bases, with 17 bases left in between. Germline assignment: CDR1 SGHTA and CDR2 FQGNSA. The CDR3 spans 17 residues. DNA of the CDR3: TGTGCCAGCAGCACCCGGGGGAGGCCTAACTCCTACAATGAGCAGTTCTTC. This gives the protein CASSTRGRPNSYNEQFF.

This clone was counted only a few times. This chain joins TRBV7-3 and TRBJ2-1; 7 bases are a match to TRBD2. CDR1 is SGHTA, CDR2 FQGTGA, per germline. V was pared by 2 bases and J by 3 bases, with 4 bases of the junction left unmatched. The CDR3 runs to 15 residues. CDR3 region: CASSLGGGHYNEQFF. The CDR3 nucleotides are TGTGCCAGCAGCTTAGGGGGAGGGCACTACAATGAGCAGTTCTTC.

The sample holds a few counts of this clone. The genes are TRBV2 and TRBJ1-2, with 7 bases lining up with TRBD1. The CDR3 has 14 amino acids. CDR1 is SNHLY, CDR2 FYNNEI, per germline. V dropped 2 bases and J dropped 5; count of bases not matched to a gene: 5. This chain's CDR3 is CASSENRGWYGYTF. The CDR3 coding sequence is TGTGCCAGCAGTGAAAACAGGGGTTGGTATGGCTACACCTTC.